This TCR beta chain was profiled in a study of kidney transplant recipient with SARS-CoV-2 infection. MiXCR, applied by TCRdb to the reads, yields one record per CDR3 protein. The sample shows fewer than 250,000 distinct CDR3 sequences, more than 25% of them seen only once. The CDR3 runs 13 residues. Trimming took 0 bases from V and 6 from J, leaving 7 bases between them. Per the germline V gene, CDR1 is SGDLS and CDR2 is YYNGEE. This clonotype was seen repeatedly, ten times or more. The clonotype originates from a young adult male patient who had COVID-19 and was a kidney transplant recipient. The graft donor may have given rise to some T cells. The specimen was a blood sample, collected at baseline and on roughly day 110 from a kidney transplant recipient. V usage is TRBV9 and J usage is TRBJ2-1; D unclear. The CDR3 loop reads CASSVGSVNEQFF. For the CDR3, the DNA is TGTGCCAGCAGCGTAGGAAGCGTCAATGAGCAGTTCTTC.